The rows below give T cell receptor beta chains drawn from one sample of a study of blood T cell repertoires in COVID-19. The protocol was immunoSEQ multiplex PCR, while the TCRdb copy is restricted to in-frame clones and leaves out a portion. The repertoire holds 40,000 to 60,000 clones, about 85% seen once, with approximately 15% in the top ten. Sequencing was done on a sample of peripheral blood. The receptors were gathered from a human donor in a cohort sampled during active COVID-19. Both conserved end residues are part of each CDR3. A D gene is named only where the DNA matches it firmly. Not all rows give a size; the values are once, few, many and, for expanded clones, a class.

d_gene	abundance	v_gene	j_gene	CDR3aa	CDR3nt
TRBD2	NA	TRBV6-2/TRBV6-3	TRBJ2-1	CASSSHPGTSGRAAMAEQFF	TGTGCCAGCAGTTCCCATCCTGGGACTAGCGGGAGGGCTGCGATGGCTGAGCAGTTCTTC
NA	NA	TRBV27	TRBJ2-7	CASSLSYRSNYEQYF	TGTGCCAGCAGTTTATCGTACAGGTCAAACTACGAGCAGTACTTC
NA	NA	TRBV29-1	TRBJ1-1	CSVDDRNTEAFF	TGCAGCGTGGACGACAGGAACACTGAAGCTTTCTTT
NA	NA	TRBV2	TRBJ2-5	CASSDPRGQETQYF	TGTGCCAGCAGTGACCCCAGGGGTCAAGAGACCCAGTACTTC
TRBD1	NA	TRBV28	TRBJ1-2	CASSLDQGVYGYTF	TGTGCCAGCAGTTTGGACCAGGGGGTCTATGGCTACACCTTC
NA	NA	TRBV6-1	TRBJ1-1	CASSERKGYTEAFF	TGTGCCAGCAGTGAGAGAAAGGGGTACACTGAAGCTTTCTTT
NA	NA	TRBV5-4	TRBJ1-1	CASSLPGFTEAFF	TGTGCCAGCAGCTTGCCCGGGTTCACTGAAGCTTTCTTT
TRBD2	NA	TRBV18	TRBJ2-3	CASSPPRGGQDTQYF	TGTGCCAGCTCACCACCCCGGGGGGGCCAAGATACGCAGTATTTT
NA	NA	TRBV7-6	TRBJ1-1	CASSSQGYTEAFF	TGTGCCAGCAGCAGTCAGGGTTACACTGAAGCTTTCTTT
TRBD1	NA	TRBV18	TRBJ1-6	CASSPGQESPLHF	TGTGCCAGCTCACCTGGACAGGAGTCACCCCTCCACTTT
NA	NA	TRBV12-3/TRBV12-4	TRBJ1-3	CATRSAGNTIYF	TGTGCCACCAGGTCGGCTGGAAACACCATATATTTT
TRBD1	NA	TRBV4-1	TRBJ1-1	CASSQEGTGRMNTEAFF	TGCGCCAGCAGCCAAGAGGGGACAGGCAGAATGAACACTGAAGCTTTCTTT
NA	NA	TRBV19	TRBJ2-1	CASSISPQYNEQFF	TGTGCCAGTAGTATTTCCCCCCAATACAATGAGCAGTTCTTC
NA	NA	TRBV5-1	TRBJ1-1	CASSLTGSGNTEAFF	TGCGCCAGCAGCTTGACAGGGAGTGGAAACACTGAAGCTTTCTTT
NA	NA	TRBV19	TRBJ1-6	CASSSPGGHTGFLLHF	TGTGCCAGTAGTTCGCCGGGGGGACACACCGGGTTTCTCCTCCACTTT
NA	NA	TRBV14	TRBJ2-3	CASSQGQLGDTQYF	TGTGCCAGCAGCCAAGGACAGTTGGGGGATACGCAGTATTTT
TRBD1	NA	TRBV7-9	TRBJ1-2	CASSYPQDRDGYTF	TGTGCCAGCAGCTACCCCCAGGACAGGGATGGCTACACCTTC
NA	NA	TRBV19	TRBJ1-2	CASGPYYGYTF	TGTGCCAGCGGTCCCTACTATGGCTACACCTTC
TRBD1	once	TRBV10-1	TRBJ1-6	CASSVDRAESPLHF	TGCGCCAGCAGTGTGGACAGGGCCGAATCACCCCTCCACTTT
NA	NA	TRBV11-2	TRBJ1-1	CASSLDRGYSAFF	TGTGCCAGCAGCTTAGACAGGGGATATTCCGCTTTCTTT
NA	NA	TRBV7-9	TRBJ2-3	CAVRDLRFSSSTDTQYF	TGTGCCGTCAGGGACTTGAGGTTTTCGAGTAGCACAGATACGCAGTATTTT
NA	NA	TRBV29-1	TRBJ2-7	CSVSTGVYEQYF	TGCAGCGTCTCCACGGGGGTCTACGAGCAGTACTTC
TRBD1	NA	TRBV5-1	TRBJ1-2	CASSMDRELYGYTF	TGCGCCAGCAGTATGGACAGGGAGCTCTATGGCTACACCTTC
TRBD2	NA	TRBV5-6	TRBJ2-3	CASAGYTDTQYF	TGTGCCTCAGCGGGATACACAGATACGCAGTATTTT